Presented here are 14 T cell receptor beta chains from one specimen sequenced in a study of neurological immune-mediated disorders. In TCRdb, the 5' RACE reads were re-called with MiXCR into one record per CDR3 protein. This table holds 31,000 or so distinct CDR3 sequences, about 1.6% found once. The sequenced material came from PBMCs. The source of these receptors is a young woman with multiple sclerosis.

This clonotype occurred many times. V gene TRBV7-6 combines with J gene TRBJ1-1; D may be TRBD1 (6 bases). CDR3 size: 13 residues. V was trimmed by 8 bases and J by 0 bases, leaving 10 bases between them. Germline V gene sequence: CDR1 SGHVS, CDR2 FNYEAQ. In DNA, the CDR3 is TGTGCCAGCCAACAGGGTATGAACACTGAAGCTTTCTTT. Translated, it gives CASQQGMNTEAFF.

This clonotype has ten or more counts. V and J are TRBV7-3 and TRBJ1-1; D is uncertain. The CDR3 spans 15 residues. Germline CDR1 is SGHTA and CDR2 is FQGTGA. The ends were cut back, 0 bases at V and 4 bases at J, with 12 bases in the middle. The CDR3 reads CASSLTAGGSTEAFF. CDR3 bases: TGTGCCAGCAGCTTAACAGCAGGAGGATCCACTGAAGCTTTCTTT.

This clonotype was detected many times. The CDR3 bases are TGCGCCAGCAGCCACTCGTACCAACAGGGGCGGAACTTCCCAGATACGCAGTATTTT. Its protein is CASSHSYQQGRNFPDTQYF. V usage is TRBV4-3 and J usage is TRBJ2-3; TRBD1 agrees at 7 bases. This CDR3 contains 19 residues. Germline lookup yields CDR1 LGHNA and CDR2 YSLEER. After removal of 3 bases from V and 4 bases from J, the junction contained 19 bases not matched to a gene.

This clonotype was counted many times. The V and J genes are TRBV11-2 and TRBJ2-5; D is perhaps TRBD1 (5 bases). This CDR3 contains 14 residues. Looked up from germline, CDR1 is SGHAT and CDR2 is FQNNGV. V gave up 3 bases and J gave up 1 base, with 9 bases separating them. The CDR3 reads CASSFSRAQETQYF. The CDR3, as DNA: TGTGCCAGCAGCTTCTCCAGGGCCCAAGAGACCCAGTACTTC.

In this sample, this clonotype turned up many times. The chain uses TRBV5-1 and TRBJ2-7, with D tentatively TRBD1 or TRBD2 (5 bases each). CDR1 is SGHRS, CDR2 YFSETQ, per germline. V was clipped by 3 bases and J by 3 bases, with 10 bases between them. The CDR3 sequence is 13 residues long. The CDR3 coding sequence is TGCGCCAGCAGCTCGGGGCAGGACTACGAGCAGTACTTC. This translates into CASSSGQDYEQYF.

This clonotype was observed at least ten times. V gene TRBV7-2 combines with J gene TRBJ1-4; tentatively, D is TRBD1 (5 bases). Germline assignment: CDR1 SGHTA and CDR2 FQGNSA. Trimming took off 5 bases at V and 11 bases at J, with 21 bases between the two ends. The CDR3 spans 15 residues. In DNA, the CDR3 is TGTGCCAGCAGCCCGGTCATGGGGCTAGAGCAGAAACTGTTTTTT. Protein sequence: CASSPVMGLEQKLFF. Drawing the rest from reference TRBV7-2 and TRBJ1-4, the complete variable domain is GAGVSQSPSNKVTEKGKDVELRCDPISGHTALYWYRQSLGQGLEFLIYFQGNSAPDKSGLPSDRFSAERTGGSVSTLTIQRTQQEDSAVYLCASSPVMGLEQKLFFGSGTQLSVL.

This clonotype was seen at least ten times. V and J are TRBV5-5 and TRBJ2-5; TRBD2 matches 14 bases. This CDR3 region has 17 residues. Germline V lookup: CDR1 SGHKS, CDR2 YYEKEE (reference sequence). The J segment lost 1 base and the V segment lost 0 bases, leaving 2 bases of the junction unmatched. The DNA for the CDR3 is TGTGCCAGCAGCTTGGGACTAGCGGGGGGGGCCCAAGAGACCCAGTACTTC. Protein: CASSLGLAGGAQETQYF.

The table lists this clonotype with many counts. The chain employs TRBV5-1 and TRBJ1-1, with D hard to call. Germline assignment: CDR1 SGHRS and CDR2 YFSETQ. V lost 0 bases and J 0 bases, leaving 6 bases between the germline ends. This CDR3 is built from 14 residues. CDR3 residues: CASSLVGMNTEAFF. In nucleotides, the CDR3 is TGCGCCAGCAGCTTGGTTGGGATGAACACTGAAGCTTTCTTT.

This clonotype was counted many times. The rearrangement uses TRBV20-1 and TRBJ2-7; TRBD1 matches at 8 bases. The CDR3 is made up of 12 amino acids. CDR1 is DFQATT, CDR2 SNEGSKA, per germline (reference sequence). Losses at the gene ends were 5 bases for V and 3 bases for J; bases not matched to a gene: 3. This CDR3 reads CSAVGQVYEQYF. In DNA form, the CDR3 reads TGCAGTGCTGTGGGACAGGTCTACGAGCAGTACTTC.

This clonotype was detected only a few times. The chain combines TRBV7-7 with TRBJ2-7; D call uncertain. The V end lost 1 base, the J end lost 6 bases, and 10 bases lay between the germline ends. This CDR3 comprises 13 residues. The germline CDR1 and CDR2 sequences are SSHAT and FNYEAQ (reference sequence). The CDR3 loop is CASSLEYASEQYF. For the CDR3, the DNA is TGTGCCAGCAGCTTAGAATATGCCTCCGAGCAGTACTTC.

This clonotype was observed a handful of times. The chain joins TRBV5-8 to TRBJ1-1; the D gene is possibly TRBD1 (5 bases). There are 13 residues in the CDR3. Germline assignment: CDR1 SGHTS and CDR2 YDEGEE. Trimming left V 4 bases short and J 11 bases short, with 18 bases between. CDR3 DNA: TGTGCCAGCAGCCAAACAGGACCTGCGGGGGCTTTCTTT. Its protein is CASSQTGPAGAFF. The full variable domain, in which reference TRBV5-8 and TRBJ1-1 provide the parts outside the CDR3, is EAGVTQSPTHLIKTRGQQATLRCSPISGHTSVYWYQQALGLGLQFLLWYDEGEERNRGNFPPRFSGRQFPNYSSELNVNALELEDSALYLCASSQTGPAGAFFGQGTRLTVV.

There are many counts of this clonotype. The rearrangement links TRBV12-3 or TRBV12-4 to TRBJ2-3; D may match TRBD1 or TRBD2 (5 bases each). The CDR3 is 15 residues long. Trimming removed 4 bases from V and 0 bases from J, with 11 bases in between. The CDR3 nucleotides read TGTGCCAGCAGTTGGACCCGGGACAGCACAGATACGCAGTATTTT. Translation: CASSWTRDSTDTQYF.

This clonotype was counted ten times or more. Being one base from a much bigger clone, this may be a read error. This CDR3 fails to terminate in the conserved phenylalanine or tryptophan, so it likely reflects a read error. This sequence joins TRBV20-1 and TRBJ1-1; no clear D. The germline gives CDR1 DFQATT, CDR2 SNEGSKA (reference sequence). V gave up 6 bases and J gave up 9 bases, with 14 bases separating them. The CDR3 has 11 amino acids. CDR3 loop: CSAGLGTQAFC. The CDR3, as DNA: TGCAGTGCCGGGCTGGGAACCCAAGCTTTCTGT.

This clonotype was counted at least ten times. The chain links TRBV7-8 to TRBJ2-3; 8 nucleotides agree with TRBD2. Germline V gene sequence: CDR1 SGHVS, CDR2 FQNEAQ. This CDR3 has 14 residues. With 3 bases clipped from V and 1 base from J, the junction kept 0 bases outside the gene matches. In nucleotides, the CDR3 is TGTGCCAGCAGCTTTAGCGGGGGCACAGATACGCAGTATTTT. Residues: CASSFSGGTDTQYF.